One and the same sample provided the 25 T cell receptor beta chains below, sequenced in a study of blood T cell repertoires in COVID-19. The repertoire was sequenced with immunoSEQ multiplex PCR; TCRdb's copy has only in-frame clones and lacks some. The sample lists over 60,000 clones; around 90% were seen once. Source material: peripheral blood. The receptors come from a man in his 70s with acute or convalescent COVID-19.

The CDR3 is CASSFVRGPSSLETQYF. In nucleotides, the CDR3 is TGTGCCAGCAGTTTCGTCAGGGGGCCTTCTAGTTTAGAGACCCAGTACTTC. This sequence joins TRBV28 and TRBJ2-5, with 8 bases that match TRBD1. Per germline, CDR1 MDHEN and CDR2 SYDVKM. The CDR3 totals 17 residues. Germline trimming cut 3 bases from V and 4 bases from J; bases unmatched to any gene: 13.

V and J are TRBV30 and TRBJ2-5; D gene uncertain. The CDR3 covers 12 residues. The germline V gene encodes CDR1 GTSNPN and CDR2 SVGIG (reference sequence). With 7 bases removed from V and 3 bases from J, the gap between germline ends came to 12 bases. CDR3 residues: CAFSPLEETQYF. In nucleotides, the CDR3 is TGTGCCTTCTCCCCACTTGAAGAGACCCAGTACTTC.

This sequence joins TRBV7-9 and TRBJ2-3; 9 nucleotides match TRBD2. The CDR3 runs to 16 residues. CDR1 is SEHNR and CDR2 is FQNEAQ in the germline V gene (reference sequence). V shed 1 base and J 3 bases; nucleotides not matched to a gene: 5. DNA of the CDR3: TGTGCCAGCAGCTTAGGCGGCGGGAGGGTTACAGATACGCAGTATTTT. Translating it yields CASSLGGGRVTDTQYF. Complete variable domain (other parts from reference TRBV7-9 and TRBJ2-3): DTGVSQNPRHKITKRGQNVTFRCDPISEHNRLYWYRQTLGQGPEFLTYFQNEAQLEKSRLLSDRFSAERPKGSFSTLEIQRTEQGDSAMYLCASSLGGGRVTDTQYFGPGTRLTVL.

This chain connects TRBV11-3 to TRBJ1-1; 11 bases line up with TRBD1. The CDR3 contains 18 residues. V lost 5 bases, J lost 2 bases, and 13 bases stayed unmatched. Germline lookup yields CDR1 SGHNT and CDR2 YENEEA. As DNA, the CDR3 is TGTGCCAGCAGCCCCTCCCTTGGACAGGGGGCCTATAACACTGAAGCTTTCTTT. Translating it yields CASSPSLGQGAYNTEAFF.

The rearrangement joins TRBV5-4 to TRBJ2-7; TRBD2 matches 11 bases. Unmatched junction bases numbered 8, after V lost 0 bases and J lost 3 bases. The germline V gene encodes CDR1 SGHNT and CDR2 YYREEE (reference sequence). The CDR3 is made up of 17 amino acids. CDR3 in amino acids: CASSLASSGGFSYEQYF. The CDR3 DNA follows: TGTGCCAGCAGCTTGGCGTCTAGCGGGGGGTTCAGCTACGAGCAGTACTTC.

The rearrangement joins TRBV7-8 to TRBJ2-3; the match to TRBD1 covers 10 bases. From germline, CDR1 is SGHVS and CDR2 FQNEAQ. The CDR3 spans 16 residues. V was clipped by 1 base and J by 4 bases; unmatched bases: 5. The DNA for the CDR3 is TGTGCCAGCAGCTTAGGGGACAGGGGTTGGCCAGATACGCAGTATTTT. This gives the protein CASSLGDRGWPDTQYF.

V is TRBV4-1 and J is TRBJ2-3; D is perhaps TRBD1 (6 bases). Per the germline V gene, CDR1 is MGHRA and CDR2 is YSYEKL. The CDR3 consists of 14 residues. Trimming stripped 6 bases from V and 2 bases from J, with 12 bases between. The CDR3 coding sequence is TGCGCCAGCAGTAGAGACAGGTACACAGATACGCAGTATTTT. Amino acid sequence: CASSRDRYTDTQYF.

CDR3 sequence: CASRDSGDSTDTQYF. In DNA form, the CDR3 reads TGCGCCAGCAGAGACAGCGGGGATAGCACAGATACGCAGTATTTT. This chain links TRBV5-1 with TRBJ2-3; 7 positions match TRBD2. Germline V gene sequence: CDR1 SGHRS, CDR2 YFSETQ. V lost 5 bases to trimming and J lost 0 bases; unmatched junction nucleotides: 6. The CDR3 sequence is 15 residues long.

The chain carries TRBV28 and TRBJ2-2; the match to TRBD1 covers 12 bases. Germline trimming cut 6 bases from V and 5 bases from J; bases unmatched to any gene: 10. CDR1 and CDR2 (germline): MDHEN, SYDVKM. This CDR3 comprises 17 residues. DNA for the CDR3: TGTGCCAGCAGCCTACGCGGGACAGGGGGCAGGACCGGGGAGCTGTTTTTT. The encoded protein is CASSLRGTGGRTGELFF.

The V gene is TRBV20-1, the J gene TRBJ2-1; no clear D gene. With 5 bases removed from V and 12 bases from J, the gap between germline ends came to 11 bases. The CDR3 contains 10 residues. Germline loops: CDR1 DFQATT, CDR2 SNEGSKA (reference sequence). CDR3 bases: TGCAGTGCTCCCAATTTGAGGCAGTTCTTC. Translation gives CSAPNLRQFF.

The V gene is TRBV6-6, the J gene TRBJ2-3, with D perhaps TRBD1 (5 bases). The ends were cut back, 6 bases at V and 5 bases at J, with 12 bases in the middle. The CDR3 totals 13 residues. Germline CDR1 MNHNY, CDR2 SVGAGI (reference sequence). The CDR3 region has the DNA TGTGCCAGCAGGGGCAGGGCACAAGATACGCAGTATTTT. Translation gives CASRGRAQDTQYF.

CDR3 nucleotide sequence: TGTGCCAGCAGCGTAGCGACGGGGGGGACCGGGGAGCTGTTTTTT. It yields the protein CASSVATGGTGELFF. The rearrangement uses TRBV9 and TRBJ2-2; 8 nucleotides line up with TRBD2. Germline V gene lookup returns CDR1 SGDLS and CDR2 YYNGEE. The CDR3 is 15 residues long. J lost 5 bases, V lost 0 bases, and 3 bases had no gene match.

This clone was recorded a few times. The V call is TRBV10-1, the J call TRBJ2-1; 10 bases agree with TRBD2. Germline V lookup: CDR1 WNHNN, CDR2 SYGVQD (reference sequence). CDR3 length: 16 amino acids. V lost 4 bases, J lost 5 bases, and 8 bases stayed unmatched. CDR3 region: CASSANPGLANNEQFF. The CDR3 DNA follows: TGCGCCAGCAGTGCGAACCCGGGACTAGCGAACAATGAGCAGTTCTTC.

The chain carries TRBV5-5 and TRBJ1-1; 8 bases are shared with TRBD1. Germline CDR1 is SGHKS and CDR2 is YYEKEE (reference sequence). This CDR3 is built from 14 residues. With V trimmed by 3 bases and J by 1 base, 2 bases remained unmatched. The CDR3 protein is CASSSGTGNTEAFF. The CDR3 DNA reads as TGTGCCAGCAGCTCCGGGACAGGGAACACTGAAGCTTTCTTT.

The chain has TRBV12-3 or TRBV12-4 and TRBJ1-1; the D gene is possibly TRBD1 (5 bases). V was clipped by 7 bases and J by 6 bases, with 15 bases between them. This CDR3 comprises 13 residues. The CDR3 region is CASNHGHRSEAFF. The CDR3 bases are TGTGCCAGCAACCACGGACACCGTTCTGAAGCTTTCTTT.

As DNA, the CDR3 is TGTGCCAGCTCACCTCGGTTTTTATATGAGGGGGATTCACCCCTCCACTTT. The encoded protein is CASSPRFLYEGDSPLHF. The rearrangement joins TRBV18 to TRBJ1-6; tentatively, D is TRBD1 (6 bases). The CDR3 is 17 residues long. Germline V lookup: CDR1 KGHSH, CDR2 LQKENI. V gave up 3 bases and J gave up 8 bases, with 20 bases separating them.

The chain couples TRBV29-1 to TRBJ2-7; unclear D gene. CDR3 length equals 13 residues. V gave up 1 base and J gave up 0 bases, with 7 bases separating them. Per germline, CDR1 SQVTM and CDR2 ANQGSEA. CDR3 sequence (DNA): TGCAGCGTTGAAGGGGCAGCCTCCTACGAGCAGTACTTC. Protein sequence: CSVEGAASYEQYF.

The chain links TRBV11-2 to TRBJ2-3; TRBD2 matches at 7 bases. The trim removed 5 bases at V and 1 base at J, leaving 15 bases unmatched. CDR3 size: 18 residues. Germline CDR1 SGHAT, CDR2 FQNNGV. For the CDR3, the DNA is TGTGCCAGCAGCCCCGCTAGGAGGAGCGGGGAGCGCACAGATACGCAGTATTTT. This encodes CASSPARRSGERTDTQYF.

The V gene is TRBV7-9, the J gene TRBJ2-5; 9 bases match TRBD1. The CDR3 is made up of 17 amino acids. The V gene end was trimmed by 5 bases and the J gene end by 3 bases; junction bases not matched to a gene: 13. Germline loops: CDR1 SEHNR, CDR2 FQNEAQ (reference sequence). CDR3 region: CASSPPKMGQGKETQYF. The CDR3 DNA reads as TGTGCCAGCAGCCCCCCAAAGATGGGACAGGGTAAAGAGACCCAGTACTTC.

This clone turned up a few times. V usage is TRBV4-2 and J usage is TRBJ2-3, with a possible D match to TRBD1 (6 bases). CDR3 length equals 20 residues. Germline V gene data show CDR1 as LGHNA and CDR2 as YNFKEQ. V was shortened by 0 bases and J by 2 bases, with 24 bases between the two germline ends. CDR3 amino acids: CASSQEPPGWGQVNTDTQYF. DNA of the CDR3: TGTGCCAGCAGCCAAGAGCCGCCCGGGTGGGGGCAGGTGAACACAGATACGCAGTATTTT.

V is TRBV30 and J is TRBJ2-2; D call uncertain. There are 13 residues in the CDR3. Germline V lookup: CDR1 GTSNPN, CDR2 SVGIG (reference sequence). The V and J ends lost 2 bases and 0 bases respectively, with 4 bases between them. In DNA form, the CDR3 reads TGTGCCTGGAGTTTCACGAACACCGGGGAGCTGTTTTTT. Its translation is CAWSFTNTGELFF.

A single count supports this clone. V is TRBV5-1 and J is TRBJ2-3; 11 bases match TRBD2. Germline V CDR1 and CDR2: SGHRS, YFSETQ. Losses at the gene ends were 0 bases for V and 9 bases for J; bases not matched to a gene: 6. The CDR3 consists of 15 residues. The CDR3 sequence is CASSLASGGRETQYF. The CDR3 coding sequence is TGCGCCAGCAGCTTGGCTAGCGGGGGGCGAGAGACGCAGTATTTT.

The gene calls are TRBV7-8 and TRBJ2-1; the match to TRBD2 covers 7 bases. Germline V gene data show CDR1 as SGHVS and CDR2 as FQNEAQ. The V gene end was trimmed by 3 bases and the J gene end by 5 bases; junction bases not matched to a gene: 4. The CDR3 covers 14 residues. CDR3 sequence (DNA): TGTGCCAGCAGCTTTGGGGGAGGGGACAATGAGCAGTTCTTC. Amino acid sequence: CASSFGGGDNEQFF.

CDR3 amino acids: CASSQQGMSYEQYF. CDR3 nucleotides: TGTGCCAGCAGCCAACAGGGGATGTCCTACGAGCAGTACTTC. This chain connects TRBV3-1 (or the pseudogene TRBV3-2) to TRBJ2-7, with D perhaps TRBD1 (6 bases). The germline V gene has CDR1 LGHDT and CDR2 YNNKEL (reference sequence). V lost 2 bases and J lost 1, with 9 bases in between. The CDR3 has 14 amino acids.

The V call is TRBV7-2, the J call TRBJ1-6; 9 bases map to TRBD1. CDR1 is SGHTA, CDR2 FQGNSA, per germline. The junction had 6 bases not matched to a gene; V was cut back by 5 bases and J by 10 bases. This CDR3 contains 14 residues. In DNA form, the CDR3 reads TGTGCCAGCAGCGTTGACAGGGGGTACTCACCCCTCCACTTT. This codes for CASSVDRGYSPLHF.